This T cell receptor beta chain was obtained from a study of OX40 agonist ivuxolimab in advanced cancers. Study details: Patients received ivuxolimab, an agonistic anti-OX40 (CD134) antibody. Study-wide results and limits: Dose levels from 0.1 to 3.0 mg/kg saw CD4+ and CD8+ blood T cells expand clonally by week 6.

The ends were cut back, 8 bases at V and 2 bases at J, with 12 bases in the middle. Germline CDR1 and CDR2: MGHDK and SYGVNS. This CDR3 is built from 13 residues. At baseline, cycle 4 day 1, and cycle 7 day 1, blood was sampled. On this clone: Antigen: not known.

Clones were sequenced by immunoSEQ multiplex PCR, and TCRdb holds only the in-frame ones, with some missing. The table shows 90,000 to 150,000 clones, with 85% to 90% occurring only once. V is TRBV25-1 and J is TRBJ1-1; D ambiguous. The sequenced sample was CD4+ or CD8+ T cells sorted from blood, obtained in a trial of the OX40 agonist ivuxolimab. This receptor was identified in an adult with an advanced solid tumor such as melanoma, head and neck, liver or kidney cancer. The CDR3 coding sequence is TGTGCCAGCCTCGGGGTTGCTAACACTGAAGCTTTCTTT. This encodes CASLGVANTEAFF.